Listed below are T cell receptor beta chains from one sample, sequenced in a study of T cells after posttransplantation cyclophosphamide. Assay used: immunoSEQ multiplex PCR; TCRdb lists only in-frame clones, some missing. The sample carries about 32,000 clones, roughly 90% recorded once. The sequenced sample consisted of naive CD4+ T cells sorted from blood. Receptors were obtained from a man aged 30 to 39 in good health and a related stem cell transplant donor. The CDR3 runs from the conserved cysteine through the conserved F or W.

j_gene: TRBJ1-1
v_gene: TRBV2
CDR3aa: CASSEERVGRLFTEAFF

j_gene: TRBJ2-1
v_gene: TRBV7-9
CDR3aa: CASSSQQVFSYNEQFF

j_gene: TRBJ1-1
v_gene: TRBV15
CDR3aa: CATSRGQGASEAFF

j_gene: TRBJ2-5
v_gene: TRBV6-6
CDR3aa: CASRRGGIQETQYF

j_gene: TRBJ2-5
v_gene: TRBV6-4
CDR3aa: CASTGTGRQETQYF

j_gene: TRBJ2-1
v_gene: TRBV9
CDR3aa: CASSATGTGGSEQFF

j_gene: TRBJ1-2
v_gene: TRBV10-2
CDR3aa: CASSETQTPPNYGYTF

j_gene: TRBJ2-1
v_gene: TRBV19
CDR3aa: CASSVTGGGNEQFF

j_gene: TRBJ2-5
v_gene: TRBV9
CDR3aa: CASSVAGTAQETQYF

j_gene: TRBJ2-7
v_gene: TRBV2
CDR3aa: CASSEGTSGGREQYF

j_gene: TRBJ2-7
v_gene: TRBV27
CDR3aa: CASSFDRGDYEQYF

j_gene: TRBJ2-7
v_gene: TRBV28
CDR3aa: CASSSLPGQGFYEQYF

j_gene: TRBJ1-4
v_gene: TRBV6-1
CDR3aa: CASSLGPEKLFF

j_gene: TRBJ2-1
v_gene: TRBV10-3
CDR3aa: CAISGLNINNEQFF

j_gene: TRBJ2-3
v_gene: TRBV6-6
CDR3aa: CASKGDMTDTQYF

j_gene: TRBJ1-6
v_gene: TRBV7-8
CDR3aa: CASSSRRPGQGWNSPLHF

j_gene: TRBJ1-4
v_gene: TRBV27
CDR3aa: CASSRQGTNEKLFF

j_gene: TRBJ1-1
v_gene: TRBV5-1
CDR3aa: CASSLKGNFEAFF

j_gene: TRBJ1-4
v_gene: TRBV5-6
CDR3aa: CASSLDRGQEKLFF

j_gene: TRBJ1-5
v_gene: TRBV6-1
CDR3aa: CASSERRQGSQPQHF

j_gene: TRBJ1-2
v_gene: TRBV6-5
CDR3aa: CASSYSRDTGGYTF

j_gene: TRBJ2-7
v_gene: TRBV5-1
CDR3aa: CASSLKSTGGEQYF

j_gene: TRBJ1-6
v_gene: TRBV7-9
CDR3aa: CASSLAGRISPLHF

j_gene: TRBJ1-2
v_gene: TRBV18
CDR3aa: CASSKETGTHYGYTF

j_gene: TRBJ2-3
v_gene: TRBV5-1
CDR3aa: CASSLETRGGHTQYF

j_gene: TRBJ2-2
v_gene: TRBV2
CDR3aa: CASSLGQGGIGELFF

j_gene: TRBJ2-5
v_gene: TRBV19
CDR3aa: CASSKTSGVQETQYF

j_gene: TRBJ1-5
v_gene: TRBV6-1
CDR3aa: CASSEARVKDF

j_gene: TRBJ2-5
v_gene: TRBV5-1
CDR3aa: CASSPGLAGGFQETQYF

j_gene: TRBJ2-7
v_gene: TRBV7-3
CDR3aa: CASSLNGASVNEQYF

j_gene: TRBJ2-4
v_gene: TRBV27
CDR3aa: CASSGRKGGGENIQYF

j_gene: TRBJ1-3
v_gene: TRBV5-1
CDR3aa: CASRPTGASGNTIYF

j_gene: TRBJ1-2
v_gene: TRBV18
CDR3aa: CASSTGEDYGYTF

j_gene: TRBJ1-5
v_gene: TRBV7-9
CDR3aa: CASSFLGGDQPQHF

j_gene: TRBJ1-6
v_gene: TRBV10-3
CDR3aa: CAIRERGQGNSPLHF

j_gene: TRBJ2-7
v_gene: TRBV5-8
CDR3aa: CASSLESPGSSYEQYF

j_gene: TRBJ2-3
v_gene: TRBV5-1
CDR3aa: CASSGGTGWTDTQYF

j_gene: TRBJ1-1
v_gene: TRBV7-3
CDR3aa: CASSLNRATEAFF

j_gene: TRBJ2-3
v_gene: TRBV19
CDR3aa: CASSMSPTTDTQYF

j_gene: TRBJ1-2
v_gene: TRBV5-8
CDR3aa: CASSDQGYGYTF

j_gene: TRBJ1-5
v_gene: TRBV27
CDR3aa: CASSSTGVLNQPQHF

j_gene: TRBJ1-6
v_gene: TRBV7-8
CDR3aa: CASGSQGESSYNSPLHF

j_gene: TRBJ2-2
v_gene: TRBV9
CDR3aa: CASSGTGGTGELFF

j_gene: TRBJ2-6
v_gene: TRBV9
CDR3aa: CASSVAHGGAGANVLTF

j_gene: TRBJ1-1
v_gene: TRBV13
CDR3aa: CASSPGQWDTEAFF

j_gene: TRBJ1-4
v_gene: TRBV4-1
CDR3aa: CASSQDRSATNEKLFF

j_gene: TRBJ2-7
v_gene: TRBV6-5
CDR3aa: CASKGVSYEQYF

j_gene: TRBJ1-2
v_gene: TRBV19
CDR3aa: CASSIGPDSLYGYTF

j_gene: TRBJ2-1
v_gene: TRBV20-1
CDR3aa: CSARVGEEQFF

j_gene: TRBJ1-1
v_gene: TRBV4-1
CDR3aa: CASSPRGAMNTEAFF

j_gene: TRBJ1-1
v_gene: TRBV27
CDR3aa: CASSSPPGVGTEAFF

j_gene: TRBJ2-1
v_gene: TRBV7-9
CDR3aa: CASSLSGGSYNEQFF

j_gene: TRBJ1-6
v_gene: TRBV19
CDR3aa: CASSIDLWGQSNSPLHF

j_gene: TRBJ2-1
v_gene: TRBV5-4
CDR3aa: CASRSGLAGSLNEQFF

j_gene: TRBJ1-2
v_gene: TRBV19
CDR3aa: CASSKNTGFYGYTF

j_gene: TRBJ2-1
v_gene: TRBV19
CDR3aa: CASSMGTSGVWEQFF

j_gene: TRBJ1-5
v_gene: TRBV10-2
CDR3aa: CASSESGENQPQHF

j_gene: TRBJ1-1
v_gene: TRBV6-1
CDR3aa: CASSEPPDREYTEAFF

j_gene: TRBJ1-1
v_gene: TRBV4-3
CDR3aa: CASSGVNTEAFF

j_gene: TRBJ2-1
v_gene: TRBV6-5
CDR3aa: CASRDSKNEQFF